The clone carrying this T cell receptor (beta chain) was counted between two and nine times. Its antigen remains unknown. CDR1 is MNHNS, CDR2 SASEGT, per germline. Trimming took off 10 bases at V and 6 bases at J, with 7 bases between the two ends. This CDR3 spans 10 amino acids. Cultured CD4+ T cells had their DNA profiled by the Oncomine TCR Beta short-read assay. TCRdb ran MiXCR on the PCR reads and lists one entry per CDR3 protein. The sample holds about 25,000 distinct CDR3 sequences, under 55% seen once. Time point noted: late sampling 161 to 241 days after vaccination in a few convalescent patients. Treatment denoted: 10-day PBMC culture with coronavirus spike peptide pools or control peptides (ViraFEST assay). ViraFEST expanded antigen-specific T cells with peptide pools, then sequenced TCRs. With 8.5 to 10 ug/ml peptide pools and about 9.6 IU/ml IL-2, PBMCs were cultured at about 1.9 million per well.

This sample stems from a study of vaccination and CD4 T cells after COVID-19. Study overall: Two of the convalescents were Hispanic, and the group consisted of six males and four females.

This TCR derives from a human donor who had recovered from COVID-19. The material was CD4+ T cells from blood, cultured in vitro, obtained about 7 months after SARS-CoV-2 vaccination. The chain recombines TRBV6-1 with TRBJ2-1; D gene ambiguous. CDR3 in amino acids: CATYSNEQFF. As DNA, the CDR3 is TGTGCCACCTATTCCAATGAGCAGTTCTTC.